Following are 13 T cell receptor beta chains from one sample sequenced in a study of T cells in women clearing cervical HPV infection. TCRdb's table, derived via immunoSEQ multiplex PCR, lists solely in-frame clones and lacks some. The sample table sets out about 48,000 clones. Specimen: blood buffy coat. The source is a woman aged 18 to 75 with a cervical HPV16 infection that either progressed to CIN3+ or cleared (not recorded which).

As for this clone: The sequenced fragment ends 3 residues before the CDR3 boundary, so the rest is inferred from the germline J gene. The rearrangement links TRBV11-3 to TRBJ1-1, with 9 bases lining up with TRBD1. Germline values: CDR1 SGHNT, CDR2 YENEEA. There are 14 residues in the CDR3. V was pared by 3 bases and J by 1 base, with 0 bases of the junction left unmatched. This CDR3 is CASSLGQGNTEAFF. Incomplete CDR3 DNA: TGTGCCAGCAGCTTGGGACAGGGGAACACTGAA.

The part of the CDR3 DNA that was read is TGTGCCAGCAGTGAAAAGGGGGCGGCGGCCTACAATGAG. Residues: CASSEKGAAAYNE. In full, the CDR3 reads CASSEKGAAAYNEQFF. V usage is TRBV2 and J usage is TRBJ2-1; TRBD1 aligns across 7 bases. The read comes to an end 3 residues before the CDR3 does, leaving the germline J gene to fill in the end. Trimming cost V 2 bases and J 2 bases; bases outside gene matches: 6. The CDR3 is made up of 16 amino acids. CDR1 and CDR2 (germline): SNHLY, FYNNEI.

To note about this clone: With the read ending 3 residues before the CDR3 end, the germline J gene is used to fill in that end. The V and J genes are TRBV14 and TRBJ2-7, with D perhaps TRBD2 (5 bases). Germline assignment: CDR1 SGHDN and CDR2 FVKESK. V was cut by 3 bases and J by 3 bases, with 12 bases left in between. This CDR3 is 14 amino acids long. The sequenced part of the CDR3 DNA is TGTGCCAGCAGCCAGACGGGGAGCCGCTACGAG. Translation: CASSQTGSRYE. The entire CDR3 is CASSQTGSRYEQYF.

A word on this clone: The CDR3 end falls 3 residues outside the read, so it is completed with the germline J gene. V gene TRBV30 combines with J gene TRBJ1-5; D not certain. This CDR3 has 18 residues. The V end was cut by 0 bases, the J end by 0 bases, with 18 bases between. The V gene's germline CDR1 is GTSNPN and CDR2 SVGIG (reference sequence). The CDR3 protein is CAWSVHRTSRYSNQPQHF. The sequenced part of the CDR3 DNA is TGTGCCTGGAGTGTCCATCGGACTAGCCGGTATAGCAATCAGCCC.

As for this clone: With the read ending 3 residues before the CDR3 end, the germline J gene is used to fill in that end. V usage is TRBV5-1 and J usage is TRBJ2-7; the match to TRBD2 covers 8 bases. This CDR3 region has 15 residues. CDR1 SGHRS and CDR2 YFSETQ come from the germline V gene. V trimming: 0 bases; J trimming: 3 bases; junction bases outside the gene matches: 5. CDR3 loop: CASSLAGTSGYEQYF. CDR3 DNA (partial): TGCGCCAGCAGCTTGGCCGGCACTAGCGGCTACGAG.

Worth noting for this clone: Read sequence stops 3 residues before the CDR3 end, and the germline J gene provides the missing end. The chain couples TRBV19 to TRBJ2-2; 16 bases map to TRBD2. CDR1 is LNHDA and CDR2 is SQIVND in the germline V gene (reference sequence). The V and J ends lost 7 bases and 4 bases, in that order; junction bases with no gene match: 9. The CDR3 spans 18 residues. The CDR3 loop reads CASTSGTSGRAGTGELFF. The part of the CDR3 DNA that was read is TGTGCCAGTACTTCAGGGACTAGCGGGAGGGCCGGCACCGGGGAG.

On this clone itself: The read gets to within 3 residues of the CDR3 end, and the germline J gene fills in the rest. The rearrangement uses TRBV7-9 and TRBJ2-4; D is ambiguous. CDR1 and CDR2 from the germline V gene are SEHNR and FQNEAQ (reference sequence). The CDR3 extends over 15 amino acids. Trimming removed 7 bases at V and 1 base at J, with 14 bases between. The covered CDR3 bases are TGTGCCAGCACCTACCTCCGGGTGGCCAAAAACATT. It translates to CASTYLRVAKNI. The full CDR3 protein reads CASTYLRVAKNIQYF.

Remarks on this clone: The read finishes 3 residues shy of the CDR3 end, and the germline J gene is used to complete it. J is TRBJ2-3 and V is TRBV7-3; TRBD2 matches at 11 bases. This CDR3 has 16 amino acids. In germline, CDR1 is SGHTA, CDR2 FQGTGA. Losses at the gene ends were 4 bases for V and 5 bases for J; bases not matched to a gene: 8. This CDR3 is CASSSTSGGMGDTQYF. The CDR3 DNA, read in part, is TGTGCCAGCAGCTCAACTAGCGGGGGAATGGGAGATACG. Filled out from reference TRBV7-3 and TRBJ2-3, the complete variable domain reads GAGVSQTPSNKVTEKGKYVELRCDPISGHTALYWYRQSLGQGPEFLIYFQGTGAADDSGLPNDRFFAVRPEGSVSTLKIQRTERGDSAVYLCASSSTSGGMGDTQYFGPGTRLTVL.

As regards this clone: The sequence runs out 3 residues before the end of the CDR3; the remainder is reconstructed from the germline J gene. J is TRBJ2-5 and V is TRBV19, with D maybe TRBD1 (6 bases). Germline CDR1 and CDR2: LNHDA and SQIVND (reference sequence). The CDR3 length is 14 residues. V lost 5 bases and J 7 bases, leaving 17 bases between the germline ends. The CDR3 loop is CASSLTGPRGTQYF. The CDR3 DNA, read in part, is TGTGCCAGTAGTCTGACAGGCCCCCGGGGGACC.

As regards this clone: The CDR3 end lies 3 residues beyond the end of the read and is filled in from the germline J gene. The V call is TRBV29-1, the J call TRBJ2-5; 7 bases align to TRBD2. The V gene end was trimmed by 8 bases and the J gene end by 5 bases; junction bases not matched to a gene: 5. CDR3 length equals 11 residues. The germline V gene encodes CDR1 SQVTM and CDR2 ANQGSEA. The CDR3 loop is CSFREGETQYF. The covered CDR3 bases are TGCAGCTTCAGGGAGGGGGAGACC.

In the case of this clone: The read comes to an end 3 residues before the CDR3 does, leaving the germline J gene to fill in the end. V and J are TRBV5-1 and TRBJ1-2, with 9 positions matching TRBD1. V shed 2 bases and J 4 bases; nucleotides not matched to a gene: 6. The germline gives CDR1 SGHRS, CDR2 YFSETQ. The CDR3 covers 15 residues. The CDR3 bases that were read are TGCGCCAGCAGCTTAAAGACAGGGGGGCCCTATGGC. Its translation: CASSLKTGGPYG. The full-length CDR3 reads as CASSLKTGGPYGYTF.

Details on this clone: Read data end 3 residues before the CDR3 end; the end is taken from the germline J gene. The V and J genes are TRBV7-6 and TRBJ1-4, with D tentatively TRBD1 (5 bases). Looked up from germline, CDR1 is SGHVS and CDR2 is FNYEAQ. The CDR3 contains 13 residues. V lost 4 bases, J lost 8 bases, and 11 bases lay in between. Incomplete CDR3 DNA: TGTGCCAGCAGCTGGGGGGAGTCGGAAAAA. It translates to CASSWGESEK. From start to end, the CDR3 is CASSWGESEKLFF.

Regarding this clone: The read ends 3 residues shy of where the CDR3 ends; the end is completed using the germline J gene. The chain is built from TRBV5-1 and TRBJ1-1, with D possibly being TRBD1 (5 bases). This CDR3 contains 13 residues. The V end lost 0 bases, the J end lost 6 bases, and 9 bases lay between the germline ends. The germline V gene has CDR1 SGHRS and CDR2 YFSETQ. CDR3 protein: CASSLGGGAEAFF. CDR3 bases read: TGCGCCAGCAGCTTGGGAGGAGGGGCTGAA.